This T cell receptor (beta chain) was captured in a study of cytomegalovirus exposure and HLA in healthy donors. V trimming: 2 bases; J trimming: 6 bases; junction bases outside the gene matches: 10. Germline lookup yields CDR1 SGHVS and CDR2 FQNEAQ. This CDR3 is built from 16 residues. PCR amplification relied on 60 Vbeta primers (plus 13 Jbeta primers). The assay was immunoSEQ multiplex PCR, and TCRdb's table has in-frame clones only and misses some. Among roughly 180,000 clones listed, 84% were seen once. The gene calls are TRBV7-8 and TRBJ2-7; 10 bases are a match to TRBD1. This TCR derives from a girl aged 2 to 10 in good health and CMV-seropositive. The sequencing input was PBMCs. CDR3 nucleotide sequence: TGTGCCAGCAGCTTACTAACCGGGACAGGGGTCGGCGAGCAGTACTTC. It codes for CASSLLTGTGVGEQYF.